The next 26 T cell receptor beta chains were all read from a single sample in a study of blood T cell repertoires in COVID-19. Produced via immunoSEQ multiplex PCR; TCRdb's table is partial and in-frame only. Of over 200,000 clones in the sample, around 83% were seen once. Sequenced: peripheral blood. These receptors were collected from a man at least 80 years old with acute or convalescent COVID-19.

This rearrangement joins TRBV19 to TRBJ1-5; maybe TRBD1 (5 bases). CDR1 and CDR2 from the germline V gene are LNHDA and SQIVND (reference sequence). V shed 5 bases and J shed 4 bases, with 12 bases lying between them. The CDR3 consists of 14 residues. The CDR3 DNA sequence: TGTGCCAGTAGTCCGCTGGGGGGTAATCAGCCCCAGCATTTT. Its protein product is CASSPLGGNQPQHF.

The chain employs TRBV5-4 and TRBJ2-5, with TRBD2 matching 7 bases. CDR1 and CDR2 from the germline V gene are SGHNT and YYREEE (reference sequence). The CDR3 length is 15 residues. With V trimmed by 0 bases and J by 0 bases, 2 bases remained unmatched. Here the CDR3 reads CASSLAGTNQETQYF. The CDR3 DNA follows: TGTGCCAGCAGCTTGGCCGGGACTAACCAAGAGACCCAGTACTTC.

The J gene is TRBJ2-7, the V gene TRBV7-8, with 8 bases that match TRBD1. The germline gives CDR1 SGHVS, CDR2 FQNEAQ. This CDR3 is 15 amino acids long. With 6 bases clipped from V and 7 bases from J, the junction kept 14 bases outside the gene matches. DNA for the CDR3: TGTGCCAGCAGGCGAGTTAGGCAGGGGGCGTGGGAGCAGTACTTC. This encodes CASRRVRQGAWEQYF.

The chain combines TRBV7-2 with TRBJ2-7; TRBD1 agrees at 7 bases. Germline CDR1 is SGHTA and CDR2 is FQGNSA. J lost 2 bases, V lost 1 base, and 5 bases had no gene match. The CDR3 runs 15 residues. The CDR3 spells CASSLVGQIPYEQYF. The CDR3 DNA reads TGTGCCAGCAGCTTAGTGGGACAGATACCCTACGAGCAGTACTTC.

The gene calls are TRBV19 and TRBJ1-6; tentative D call: TRBD1 (5 bases). From germline, CDR1 is LNHDA and CDR2 SQIVND (reference sequence). The CDR3 spans 17 residues. Trimming cost V 0 bases and J 10 bases, with 19 bases left between them. The CDR3 spells CASSIEKNRLSRSPLHF. The CDR3 coding sequence is TGTGCCAGTAGTATAGAGAAGAACAGGTTGAGCAGATCACCCCTCCACTTT.

The chain carries TRBV18 and TRBJ2-1; D is possibly TRBD2 (6 bases). The V and J ends lost 6 bases and 6 bases respectively, with 15 bases between them. CDR3 length: 14 amino acids. Germline lookup yields CDR1 KGHSH and CDR2 LQKENI. CDR3 DNA sequence: TGTGCCAGCTCTCCCGCGGAGGGTTCCAATGAGCAGTTCTTC. This translates into CASSPAEGSNEQFF.

This chain joins TRBV19 and TRBJ2-5, with D possibly being TRBD2 (5 bases). The ends were cut back, 6 bases at V and 2 bases at J, with 13 bases in the middle. This CDR3 region has 14 residues. Germline V gene lookup returns CDR1 LNHDA and CDR2 SQIVND (reference sequence). The CDR3 DNA reads as TGTGCCAGTAGACCAACGGGGAGACAAGAGACCCAGTACTTC. Translated, it gives CASRPTGRQETQYF.

The chain links TRBV27 to TRBJ1-1; TRBD1 agrees at 9 bases. The junction had 14 bases not matched to a gene; V was cut back by 11 bases and J by 4 bases. CDR1 is MNHEY, CDR2 SMNVEV, per germline (reference sequence). CDR3 length equals 15 residues. CDR3 loop: CAGLLTGGVSTEAFF. CDR3 sequence (DNA): TGTGCCGGTCTACTAACAGGGGGCGTAAGCACTGAAGCTTTCTTT.

The chain uses TRBV7-2 and TRBJ2-5; 10 nucleotides line up with TRBD2. Germline V gene sequence: CDR1 SGHTA, CDR2 FQGNSA. V lost 5 bases to trimming and J lost 1 base; unmatched junction nucleotides: 1. This CDR3 has 14 amino acids. The DNA for the CDR3 is TGTGCCAGCAGCCCTAGCGGGGGCCAAGAGACCCAGTACTTC. Protein sequence: CASSPSGGQETQYF. Filled out from reference TRBV7-2 and TRBJ2-5, the complete variable domain reads GAGVSQSPSNKVTEKGKDVELRCDPISGHTALYWYRQSLGQGLEFLIYFQGNSAPDKSGLPSDRFSAERTGGSVSTLTIQRTQQEDSAVYLCASSPSGGQETQYFGPGTRLLVL.

The chain has TRBV5-4 and TRBJ2-2; 7 bases are a match to TRBD1. Germline CDR1 SGHNT, CDR2 YYREEE (reference sequence). V lost 2 bases to trimming and J lost 5 bases; unmatched junction nucleotides: 6. The length of the CDR3 is 15 residues. CDR3 in amino acids: CASSFQGVQTGELFF. The CDR3 DNA reads as TGTGCCAGCAGCTTCCAGGGGGTCCAGACCGGGGAGCTGTTTTTT.

The chain has TRBV7-9 and TRBJ1-1, with 7 bases aligning to TRBD1. The CDR3 contains 15 residues. Germline CDR1 SEHNR, CDR2 FQNEAQ (reference sequence). V was clipped by 5 bases and J by 5 bases; unmatched bases: 11. In DNA, the CDR3 is TGTGCCAGCAGCCTCGGACAGGTGCCCGAAACTGAAGCTTTCTTT. The encoded protein is CASSLGQVPETEAFF. Drawing the rest from reference TRBV7-9 and TRBJ1-1, the complete variable domain is DTGVSQNPRHKITKRGQNVTFRCDPISEHNRLYWYRQTLGQGPEFLTYFQNEAQLEKSRLLSDRFSAERPKGSFSTLEIQRTEQGDSAMYLCASSLGQVPETEAFFGQGTRLTVV.

The CDR3 nucleotides are TGTGCCAGCTCACCTGGACAGGGGCGTGAAGCTTTCTTT. It yields the protein CASSPGQGREAFF. This rearrangement joins TRBV18 to TRBJ1-1; TRBD1 matches 9 bases. The germline V gene has CDR1 KGHSH and CDR2 LQKENI. With 3 bases clipped from V and 7 bases from J, the junction kept 3 bases outside the gene matches. The CDR3 totals 13 residues.

On this clone: The junction differs from germline at one of its ends, possibly a read error. The chain couples TRBV5-1 to TRBJ2-1; 7 nucleotides align to TRBD2. CDR1 and CDR2 (germline): SGHRS, YFSETQ. The CDR3 extends over 16 amino acids. CDR3 DNA: TGCGCCAGCAGCCCAGTTGCTAGCGGATCGTACAGTGAGCAGTTCTTC. It specifies CASSPVASGSYSEQFF.

The chain joins TRBV7-2 to TRBJ2-3; 9 bases agree with TRBD1. V shed 4 bases, J shed 4 bases, and the junction held 6 bases outside the gene matches. This CDR3 spans 15 amino acids. Germline CDR1 is SGHTA and CDR2 is FQGNSA. In nucleotides, the CDR3 is TGTGCCAGCAGCTCACAGGGGGCAAGCGCAGATACGCAGTATTTT. This translates into CASSSQGASADTQYF.

This clone was recorded a few times. The chain uses TRBV28 and TRBJ1-6; the match to TRBD1 covers 8 bases. Germline V gene sequence: CDR1 MDHEN, CDR2 SYDVKM. This CDR3 has 13 amino acids. V trimming: 8 bases; J trimming: 7 bases; junction bases outside the gene matches: 4. The CDR3 coding sequence is TGTGCCAGCTCCGGGACAGGCAATTCACCCCTCCACTTT. It yields the protein CASSGTGNSPLHF.

This chain links TRBV29-1 with TRBJ2-5; D is unresolved. From germline, CDR1 is SQVTM and CDR2 ANQGSEA. The CDR3 has 11 residues. V was pared by 7 bases and J by 1 base, with 7 bases between. CDR3 loop: CSANTQETQYF. CDR3 nucleotides: TGCAGCGCGAACACCCAAGAGACCCAGTACTTC. The variable domain in full, with the rest retrieved from reference TRBV29-1 and TRBJ2-5, is SAVISQKPSRDICQRGTSLTIQCQVDSQVTMMFWYRQQPGQSLTLIATANQGSEATYESGFVIDKFPISRPNLTFSTLTVSNMSPEDSSIYLCSANTQETQYFGPGTRLLVL.

V gene TRBV25-1 combines with J gene TRBJ1-2, with no clear D. This CDR3 is 14 amino acids long. CDR1 and CDR2 (germline): MGHDK, SYGVNS. V was cut by 6 bases and J by 1 base, with 12 bases left in between. The CDR3 DNA reads TGTGCCAGCAGCTGGGGAGGCCTTAACTATGGCTACACCTTC. Translation: CASSWGGLNYGYTF.

CDR3 nucleotides: TGTGCCAGCAGCTTGTCAGGGGGCAACACCGGGGAGCTGTTTTTT. Translation: CASSLSGGNTGELFF. The chain uses TRBV11-3 and TRBJ2-2; 8 nucleotides agree with TRBD1. The CDR3 contains 15 residues. With V trimmed by 3 bases and J by 2 bases, 2 bases remained unmatched. Looked up from germline, CDR1 is SGHNT and CDR2 is YENEEA.

As DNA, the CDR3 is TGTGCCAGCAGCTTAGATGAGGGGAGGAGTGATGGCTACACCTTC. Translated, it gives CASSLDEGRSDGYTF. The V call is TRBV11-2, the J call TRBJ1-2; D perhaps matches TRBD1 (5 bases). Between the trimmed V and J ends, which lost 0 bases and 6 bases, there was a span of 14 bases. The length of the CDR3 is 15 residues. Germline V gene sequence: CDR1 SGHAT, CDR2 FQNNGV.

The rearrangement uses TRBV6-1 and TRBJ2-3; D remains ambiguous. CDR1 and CDR2 from the germline V gene are MNHNS and SASEGT. Trimming cost V 3 bases and J 6 bases, with 10 bases left between them. There are 13 residues in the CDR3. The CDR3 spells CASSDLFGDTQYF. The DNA for the CDR3 is TGTGCCAGCAGTGATCTTTTCGGGGATACGCAGTATTTT.

The chain is built from TRBV19 and TRBJ1-2; D gene ambiguous. The CDR3 consists of 14 residues. V lost 4 bases and J 2 bases, leaving 11 bases between the germline ends. Per germline, CDR1 LNHDA and CDR2 SQIVND (reference sequence). The CDR3 here is CASSTGMGNYGYTF. The CDR3 DNA sequence: TGTGCCAGTAGTACCGGGATGGGGAACTATGGCTACACCTTC.

This clone was seen more than once but under ten times. The chain uses TRBV7-9 and TRBJ2-1, with D unclear. The V gene's germline CDR1 is SEHNR and CDR2 FQNEAQ (reference sequence). The CDR3 is made up of 11 amino acids. Deletions cut 6 bases from V and 10 bases from J, with 10 bases between. The CDR3 DNA sequence: TGTGCCAGCAGATTTGACACCGAGCAGTTCTTC. This gives the protein CASRFDTEQFF. Supplemented by reference TRBV7-9 and TRBJ2-1, the full variable domain reads DTGVSQNPRHKITKRGQNVTFRCDPISEHNRLYWYRQTLGQGPEFLTYFQNEAQLEKSRLLSDRFSAERPKGSFSTLEIQRTEQGDSAMYLCASRFDTEQFFGPGTRLTVL.

The V call is TRBV5-1, the J call TRBJ2-7; 7 bases match TRBD1. The CDR3 sequence is 13 residues long. Germline CDR1 is SGHRS and CDR2 is YFSETQ. V lost 6 bases, J lost 0 bases, and 3 bases stayed unmatched. CDR3 sequence (DNA): TGCGCCAGCAAGACAGGGTTCTCCTACGAGCAGTACTTC. Translation: CASKTGFSYEQYF.

The rearrangement links TRBV3-1 (or the pseudogene TRBV3-2) to TRBJ2-5, with a possible D match to TRBD1 (5 bases). CDR1 is LGHDT and CDR2 is YNNKEL in the germline V gene (reference sequence). With 1 base removed from V and 5 bases from J, the gap between germline ends came to 14 bases. This CDR3 contains 15 residues. The CDR3 spells CASSQGVQGAETQYF. CDR3 sequence (DNA): TGTGCCAGCAGCCAAGGGGTCCAGGGTGCCGAGACCCAGTACTTC.

The chain joins TRBV6-5 to TRBJ2-1; 7 bases line up with TRBD2. The CDR3 covers 13 residues. The V gene's germline CDR1 is MNHEY and CDR2 SVGAGI. Unmatched junction bases numbered 10, after V lost 10 bases and J lost 7 bases. As DNA, the CDR3 is TGTGCCACCTCGCGGGGGATAGGTAATGAGCAGTTCTTC. Translation gives CATSRGIGNEQFF.

This clone occurred once. The rearrangement uses TRBV5-8 and TRBJ1-1, with 8 bases lining up with TRBD1. CDR3 length: 13 residues. The V segment lost 1 base and the J segment 11 bases; nucleotides outside the gene matches: 7. Germline CDR1 reads SGHTS; CDR2 reads YDEGEE. The CDR3 sequence: CASSLRQGAGAFF. The CDR3 nucleotides are TGTGCCAGCAGCTTGCGTCAGGGGGCGGGGGCTTTCTTT.